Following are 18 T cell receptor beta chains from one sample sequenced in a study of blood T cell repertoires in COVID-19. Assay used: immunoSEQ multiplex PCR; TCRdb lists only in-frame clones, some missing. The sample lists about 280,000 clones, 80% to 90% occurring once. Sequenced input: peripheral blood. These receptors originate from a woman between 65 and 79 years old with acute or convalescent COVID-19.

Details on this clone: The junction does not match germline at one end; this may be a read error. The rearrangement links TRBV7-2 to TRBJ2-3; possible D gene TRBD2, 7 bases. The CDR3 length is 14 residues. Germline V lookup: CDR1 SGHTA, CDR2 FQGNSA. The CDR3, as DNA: TGTGCCAGCAGCTTCACCCCGGTGGGGGGGGCCTTGCATTTT. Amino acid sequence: CASSFTPVGGALHF.

The CDR3 sequence: CASSLQSQGLQPQHF. The CDR3 DNA reads TGTGCCAGCAGTCTACAATCGCAGGGACTCCAGCCCCAGCATTTT. This chain joins TRBV2 and TRBJ1-5, with a possible D match to TRBD1 (5 bases). From germline, CDR1 is SNHLY and CDR2 FYNNEI. The length of the CDR3 is 15 residues. V was pared by 5 bases and J by 7 bases, with 18 bases between.

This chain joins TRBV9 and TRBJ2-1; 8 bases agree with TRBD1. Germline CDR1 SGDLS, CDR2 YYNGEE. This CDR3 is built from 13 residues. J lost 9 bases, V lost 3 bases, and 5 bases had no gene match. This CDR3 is CASSGDRGAEQFF. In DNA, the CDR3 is TGTGCCAGCAGCGGCGACAGGGGAGCTGAGCAGTTCTTC.

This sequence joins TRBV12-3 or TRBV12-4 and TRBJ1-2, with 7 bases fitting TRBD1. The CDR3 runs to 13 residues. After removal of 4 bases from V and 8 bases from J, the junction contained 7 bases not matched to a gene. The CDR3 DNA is TGTGCCAGCAGTTCGGACAGGTTGCGAGGCTACACCTTC. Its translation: CASSSDRLRGYTF.

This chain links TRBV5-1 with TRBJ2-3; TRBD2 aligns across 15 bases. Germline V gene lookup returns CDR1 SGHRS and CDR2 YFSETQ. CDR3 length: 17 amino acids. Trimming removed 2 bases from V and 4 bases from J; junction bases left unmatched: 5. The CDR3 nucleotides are TGCGCCAGCAGCTTCCAGGGACTAGCGGGGGGCGCAGATACGCAGTATTTT. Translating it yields CASSFQGLAGGADTQYF.

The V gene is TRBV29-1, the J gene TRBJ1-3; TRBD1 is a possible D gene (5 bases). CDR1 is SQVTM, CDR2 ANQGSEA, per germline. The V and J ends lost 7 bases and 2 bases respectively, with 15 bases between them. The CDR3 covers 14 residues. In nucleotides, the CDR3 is TGCAGCGCGAGCCCAGGGTCACCTGGAAACACCATATATTTT. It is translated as CSASPGSPGNTIYF.

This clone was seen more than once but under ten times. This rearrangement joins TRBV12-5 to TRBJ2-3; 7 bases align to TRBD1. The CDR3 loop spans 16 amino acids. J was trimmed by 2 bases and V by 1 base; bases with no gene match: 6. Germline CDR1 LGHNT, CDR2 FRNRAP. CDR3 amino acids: CASGLGGTAPTDTQYF. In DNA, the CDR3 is TGTGCTAGTGGTTTGGGAGGGACAGCCCCCACAGATACGCAGTATTTT.

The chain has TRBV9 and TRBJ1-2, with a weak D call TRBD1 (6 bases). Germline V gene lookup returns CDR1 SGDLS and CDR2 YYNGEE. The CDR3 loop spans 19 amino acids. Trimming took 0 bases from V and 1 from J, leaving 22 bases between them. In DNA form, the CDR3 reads TGTGCCAGCAGCGTAGAATCCCGTGGCAGGGGATTTTATAACTATGGCTACACCTTC. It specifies CASSVESRGRGFYNYGYTF.

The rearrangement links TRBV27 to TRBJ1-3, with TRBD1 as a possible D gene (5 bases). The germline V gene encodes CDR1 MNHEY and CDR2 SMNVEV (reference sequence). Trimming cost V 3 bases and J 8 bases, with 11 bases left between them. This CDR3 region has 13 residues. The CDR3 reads CASSFWKGDTIYF. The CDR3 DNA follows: TGTGCCAGCAGTTTCTGGAAAGGGGACACCATATATTTT.

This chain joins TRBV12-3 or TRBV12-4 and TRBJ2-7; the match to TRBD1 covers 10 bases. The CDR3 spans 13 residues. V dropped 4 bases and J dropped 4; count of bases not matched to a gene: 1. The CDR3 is CASSSDRGYEQYF. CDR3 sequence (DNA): TGTGCCAGCAGTTCGGACAGGGGGTACGAGCAGTACTTC.

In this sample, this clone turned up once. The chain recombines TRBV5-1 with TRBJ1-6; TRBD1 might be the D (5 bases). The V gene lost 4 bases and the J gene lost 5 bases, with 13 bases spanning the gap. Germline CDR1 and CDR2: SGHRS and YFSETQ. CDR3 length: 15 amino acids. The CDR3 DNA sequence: TGCGCCAGCAGCCGCCATGACAGCGATAATTCACCCCTCCACTTT. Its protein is CASSRHDSDNSPLHF.

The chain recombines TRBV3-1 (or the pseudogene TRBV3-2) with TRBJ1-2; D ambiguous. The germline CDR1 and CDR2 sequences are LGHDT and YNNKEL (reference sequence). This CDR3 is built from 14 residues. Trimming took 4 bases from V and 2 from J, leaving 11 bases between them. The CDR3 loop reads CASSRSYLNYGYTF. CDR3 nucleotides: TGTGCCAGCAGCCGATCCTATTTAAACTATGGCTACACCTTC.

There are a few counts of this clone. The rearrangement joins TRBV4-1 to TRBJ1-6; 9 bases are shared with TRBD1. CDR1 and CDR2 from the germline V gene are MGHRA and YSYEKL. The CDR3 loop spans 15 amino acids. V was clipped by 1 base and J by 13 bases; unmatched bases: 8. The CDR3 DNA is TGCGCCAGCAGCCAAGGGGTACAGGGGGCTCGTCCCCTCCACTTT. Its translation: CASSQGVQGARPLHF.

The DNA for the CDR3 is TGTGCCAGCAGCTTGAGGACAGAAGAGACCCAGTACTTC. Amino acids: CASSLRTEETQYF. The V gene is TRBV5-4, the J gene TRBJ2-5; possible D gene TRBD1, 6 bases. This CDR3 contains 13 residues. Germline CDR1 reads SGHNT; CDR2 reads YYREEE (reference sequence). Trimming took off 1 base at V and 3 bases at J, with 7 bases between the two ends.

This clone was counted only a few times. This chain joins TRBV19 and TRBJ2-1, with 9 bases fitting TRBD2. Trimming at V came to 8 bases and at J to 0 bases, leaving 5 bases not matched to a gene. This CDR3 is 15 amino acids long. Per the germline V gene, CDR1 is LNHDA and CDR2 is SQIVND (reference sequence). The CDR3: CASLKRGDSYNEQFF. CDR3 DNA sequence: TGTGCCAGTTTGAAGCGGGGGGACTCCTACAATGAGCAGTTCTTC.

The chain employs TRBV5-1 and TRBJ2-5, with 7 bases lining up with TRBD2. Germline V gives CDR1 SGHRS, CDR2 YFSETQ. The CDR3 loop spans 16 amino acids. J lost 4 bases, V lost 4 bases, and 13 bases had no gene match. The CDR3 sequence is CASSLAAFGGGETQYF. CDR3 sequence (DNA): TGCGCCAGCAGCCTTGCAGCTTTTGGGGGGGGAGAGACCCAGTACTTC.

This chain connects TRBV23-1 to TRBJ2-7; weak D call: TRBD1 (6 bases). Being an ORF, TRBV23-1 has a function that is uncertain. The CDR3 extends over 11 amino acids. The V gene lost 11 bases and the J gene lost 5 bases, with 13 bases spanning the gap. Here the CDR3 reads CAGAGDHEQYF. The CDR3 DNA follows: TGCGCCGGTGCAGGGGACCACGAGCAGTACTTC.

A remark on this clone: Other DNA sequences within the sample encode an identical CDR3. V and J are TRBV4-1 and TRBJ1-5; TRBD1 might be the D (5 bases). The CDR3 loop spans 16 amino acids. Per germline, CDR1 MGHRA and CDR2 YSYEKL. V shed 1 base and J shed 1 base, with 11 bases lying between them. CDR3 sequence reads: CASSQGGQASNQPQHF. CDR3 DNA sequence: TGCGCCAGCAGCCAAGGGGGCCAGGCGAGCAATCAGCCCCAGCATTTT.